Each of the 23 T cell receptor beta chains below was sequenced from the same sample in a study of T cells in Graves' hyperthyroidism and ophthalmopathy. TCR beta CDR3 region amplification was performed from RNA transcripts. The TCR CDR3 was amplified in a first-round RT-PCR using the HTBI primer set. TCRdb passed the multiplex PCR reads through MiXCR, listing each CDR3 protein once. Among some 300,000 distinct CDR3 sequences, about 13% were seen once, and the ten largest hold 7.9%. The sample was blood. The receptors were gathered from a woman in her thirties or forties with Graves' hyperthyroidism.

This clonotype was recorded at least ten times. V gene TRBV27 combines with J gene TRBJ2-7, with D possibly matching TRBD1 (7 bases). V lost 4 bases and J lost 3, with 16 bases in between. The CDR3 has 15 amino acids. In germline, CDR1 is MNHEY, CDR2 SMNVEV (reference sequence). The CDR3: CASSSLGRGVYEQYF. CDR3 nucleotide sequence: TGTGCCAGCAGTTCCTTGGGCAGGGGGGTCTACGAGCAGTACTTC.

At least ten counts were recorded for this clonotype. The chain links TRBV28 to TRBJ2-7; TRBD2 might be the D (6 bases). Deletions cut 6 bases from V and 2 bases from J, with 11 bases between. The CDR3 runs 13 residues. The germline V gene encodes CDR1 MDHEN and CDR2 SYDVKM. As DNA, the CDR3 is TGTGCCAGCAGACCGGGACTTGCCTACGAGCAGTACTTC. Translation: CASRPGLAYEQYF.

Ten or more counts support this clonotype. The CDR3 DNA sequence: TGTGCCAGCAGAGGGGACCGCGGGGAGCTGTTTTTT. Protein product: CASRGDRGELFF. This chain uses TRBV2 with TRBJ2-2, with D perhaps being TRBD1 or TRBD2 (5 bases each). V shed 6 bases and J shed 7 bases, with 9 bases lying between them. CDR3 length equals 12 residues. Germline CDR1 reads SNHLY; CDR2 reads FYNNEI.

This clonotype was seen a handful of times. The chain is built from TRBV7-9 and TRBJ2-1, with 10 bases that match TRBD1. The CDR3 runs 17 residues. Germline loops: CDR1 SEHNR, CDR2 FQNEAQ (reference sequence). J was trimmed by 5 bases and V by 1 base; bases with no gene match: 8. Here the CDR3 reads CASSLEVGTGANNEQFF. DNA of the CDR3: TGTGCCAGCAGCTTAGAGGTAGGGACAGGGGCCAACAATGAGCAGTTCTTC.

The V and J genes are TRBV19 and TRBJ2-5; D possibly uses TRBD1 or TRBD2 (5 bases each). V was cut by 4 bases and J by 4 bases, with 7 bases left in between. The CDR3 consists of 12 residues. Looked up from germline, CDR1 is LNHDA and CDR2 is SQIVND (reference sequence). The CDR3: CASSKGPETQYF. The CDR3 nucleotides are TGTGCCAGTAGTAAGGGACCAGAGACCCAGTACTTC. The whole variable domain, remainder taken from reference TRBV19 and TRBJ2-5, is DGGITQSPKYLFRKEGQNVTLSCEQNLNHDAMYWYRQDPGQGLRLIYYSQIVNDFQKGDIAEGYSVSREKKESFPLTVTSAQKNPTAFYLCASSKGPETQYFGPGTRLLVL.

The table lists this clonotype with many counts. The chain carries TRBV11-3 and TRBJ2-1; no definite D call. Between the trimmed V and J ends, which lost 0 bases and 4 bases, there was a span of 7 bases. CDR1 SGHNT and CDR2 YENEEA come from the germline V gene. This CDR3 is 14 amino acids long. CDR3: CASSLEGYYNEQFF. CDR3 bases: TGTGCCAGCAGCTTAGAAGGCTATTACAATGAGCAGTTCTTC.

This clonotype appeared a few times. This chain joins TRBV7-8 and TRBJ2-7; 8 bases align to TRBD2. The germline CDR1 and CDR2 sequences are SGHVS and FQNEAQ. The length of the CDR3 is 13 residues. V was clipped by 5 bases and J by 5 bases; unmatched bases: 5. The CDR3, as DNA: TGTGCCAGCAGCCAGGGACTAGACGACGAGCAGTACTTC. As protein: CASSQGLDDEQYF.

Many counts were recorded for this clonotype. V usage is TRBV6-5 and J usage is TRBJ2-1, with 14 bases aligning to TRBD2. This CDR3 comprises 15 residues. Per the germline V gene, CDR1 is MNHEY and CDR2 is SVGAGI. The ends lost 2 bases at V and 7 bases at J; junction bases unmatched: 1. The CDR3 DNA follows: TGTGCCAGCAGTTACCGGACTAGCGGGAGGAATGAGCAGTTCTTC. Translating it yields CASSYRTSGRNEQFF.

This rearrangement joins TRBV7-2 to TRBJ2-1, with 10 nucleotides matching TRBD2. This CDR3 comprises 16 residues. The germline V gene has CDR1 SGHTA and CDR2 FQGNSA. V lost 1 base, J lost 8 bases, and 8 bases stayed unmatched. As DNA, the CDR3 is TGTGCCAGCAGCTTAGAGAGAGCGGGAGGGTTTGATGAGCAGTTCTTC. Its protein product is CASSLERAGGFDEQFF.

This clonotype came up many times. The chain combines TRBV3-1 with TRBJ2-5; D is uncertain. Trimming cost V 0 bases and J 8 bases, with 7 bases left between them. The CDR3 spans 12 residues. Per the germline V gene, CDR1 is LGHDT and CDR2 is YNNKEL (reference sequence). In nucleotides, the CDR3 is TGTGCCAGCAGCCAAGATGGGGAAACCCAGTACTTC. Encoded protein: CASSQDGETQYF.

Many counts were recorded for this clonotype. The gene calls are TRBV11-2 and TRBJ2-1; 9 bases line up with TRBD1. Germline CDR1 is SGHAT and CDR2 is FQNNGV. V dropped 2 bases and J dropped 1; count of bases not matched to a gene: 6. The CDR3 consists of 17 residues. The CDR3, as DNA: TGTGCCAGCAGCTTATACAGAGGGACAGGGTCCTACAATGAGCAGTTCTTC. Its translation is CASSLYRGTGSYNEQFF. The full variable domain, in which reference TRBV11-2 and TRBJ2-1 provide the parts outside the CDR3, is EAGVAQSPRYKIIEKRQSVAFWCNPISGHATLYWYQQILGQGPKLLIQFQNNGVVDDSQLPKDRFSAERLKGVDSTLKIQPAKLEDSAVYLCASSLYRGTGSYNEQFFGPGTRLTVL.

Notes on this clonotype: The final CDR3 position lacks the conserved phenylalanine or tryptophan, pointing to a likely read error. This chain joins TRBV28 and TRBJ2-1, with a tentative D call TRBD1 (5 bases). CDR1 is MDHEN, CDR2 SYDVKM, per germline. Trimming pared 5 bases from V and 8 bases from J, leaving 10 bases between. This CDR3 is built from 12 residues. CDR3 residues: CASSVRVYEQFL. The DNA for the CDR3 is TGTGCCAGCAGTGTCAGGGTATATGAGCAGTTCCTC.

This clonotype was recorded many times. The chain employs TRBV28 and TRBJ2-4; D is perhaps TRBD2 (6 bases). This CDR3 is built from 15 residues. The germline V and J ends were trimmed by 5 bases and 5 bases, with 16 bases remaining between them. Germline V gene sequence: CDR1 MDHEN, CDR2 SYDVKM. The DNA of the CDR3 is TGTGCCAGCAGTCTGTCGTTAGGAGGGCAAAACATTCAGTACTTC. Translated, it gives CASSLSLGGQNIQYF.

This clonotype was seen at least ten times. This chain joins TRBV30 and TRBJ1-2; D remains ambiguous. CDR1 is GTSNPN, CDR2 SVGIG, per germline (reference sequence). The V gene lost 0 bases and the J gene lost 3 bases, with 8 bases spanning the gap. The CDR3 sequence is 13 residues long. CDR3 DNA sequence: TGTGCCTGGAGTGTAGAGGCAGACTATGGCTACACCTTC. This encodes CAWSVEADYGYTF.

Comments on this clonotype: One junction end does not reproduce the germline sequence, and a read error may be involved. The chain uses TRBV7-6 and TRBJ2-3; 9 bases match TRBD2. The CDR3 totals 18 residues. Germline loops: CDR1 SGHVS, CDR2 FNYEAQ. Here the CDR3 DNA reads TGTGCCAGCAGCTTATTCCCCTTGTCTAGCGGGGCCACAGGTACGCAGTATTTT. Its protein product is CASSLFPLSSGATGTQYF.

The chain joins TRBV7-2 to TRBJ2-7, with a tentative D call TRBD2 (6 bases). In germline, CDR1 is SGHTA, CDR2 FQGNSA. V was cut by 3 bases and J by 4 bases, with 10 bases left in between. The CDR3 spans 13 residues. In nucleotides, the CDR3 is TGTGCCAGCAGCTTGGGCGGGGTATACGAGCAGTACTTC. It is translated as CASSLGGVYEQYF.

Comments on this clonotype: A much larger clone differs by one base, so this may be a read error. The rearrangement links TRBV6-1 to TRBJ2-1; the match to TRBD2 covers 10 bases. Germline V gene data show CDR1 as MNHNS and CDR2 as SASEGT. V lost 7 bases, J lost 0 bases, and 3 bases stayed unmatched. The CDR3 covers 15 residues. CDR3 protein: CASTSGRSSYNEQFF. The CDR3 coding sequence is TGTGCCAGCACTAGCGGGAGATCCTCCTACAATGAGCAGTTCTTC.

This clonotype has at least ten counts. This sequence joins TRBV20-1 and TRBJ2-1; no reliable D call. Germline CDR1 reads DFQATT; CDR2 reads SNEGSKA (reference sequence). This CDR3 contains 13 residues. V shed 2 bases and J shed 8 bases, with 13 bases lying between them. The CDR3 spells CSARWTVSDEQFF. The CDR3 coding sequence is TGCAGTGCTAGATGGACGGTCAGCGATGAGCAGTTCTTC.

The rearrangement links TRBV12-3 or TRBV12-4 to TRBJ2-5, with TRBD2 identical over 9 bases. Losses at the gene ends were 5 bases for V and 2 bases for J; bases not matched to a gene: 15. This CDR3 contains 18 residues. As DNA, the CDR3 is TGTGCCAGCAGTCCCCTCGTGGCGGGAGGGCCGGGGCAAGAGACCCAGTACTTC. Encoded protein: CASSPLVAGGPGQETQYF.

This clonotype showed up many times. The chain carries TRBV12-3 or TRBV12-4 and TRBJ2-2, with D possibly called TRBD1 or TRBD2 (6 bases each). V was pared by 5 bases and J by 3 bases, with 22 bases between. This CDR3 has 18 residues. The CDR3 is CASSLTPSKGGHTGELFF. As DNA, the CDR3 is TGTGCCAGCAGTCTAACCCCTTCCAAGGGGGGCCACACCGGGGAGCTGTTTTTT.

This clonotype was seen repeatedly, ten times or more. The V call is TRBV6-1, the J call TRBJ1-2, with 7 bases lining up with TRBD1. The germline V gene has CDR1 MNHNS and CDR2 SASEGT. This CDR3 is 14 amino acids long. Trimming removed 7 bases from V and 5 bases from J; junction bases left unmatched: 10. The CDR3 here is CASTPRDSLYGYTF. The CDR3, as DNA: TGTGCCAGCACCCCCCGGGACAGTTTATATGGCTACACCTTC.

This clonotype was counted ten times or more. This rearrangement joins TRBV5-5 to TRBJ1-2; 12 bases map to TRBD1. The CDR3 runs to 16 residues. Germline V CDR1 and CDR2: SGHKS, YYEKEE (reference sequence). J gave up 4 bases and V 4 bases, and 8 bases lay outside the gene matches. CDR3 sequence (DNA): TGTGCCAGCAGCGGCGGGACAGGGGGCGCTTCCTATGGCTACACCTTC. Protein sequence: CASSGGTGGASYGYTF.

In its sample, this clonotype was seen many times. The rearrangement links TRBV2 to TRBJ2-7; no clear D. Between the trimmed V and J ends, which lost 6 bases and 5 bases, there was a span of 5 bases. The germline gives CDR1 SNHLY, CDR2 FYNNEI. This CDR3 region has 10 residues. CDR3 in amino acids: CASRVNEQYF. CDR3 DNA sequence: TGTGCCAGCAGAGTAAACGAGCAGTACTTC.